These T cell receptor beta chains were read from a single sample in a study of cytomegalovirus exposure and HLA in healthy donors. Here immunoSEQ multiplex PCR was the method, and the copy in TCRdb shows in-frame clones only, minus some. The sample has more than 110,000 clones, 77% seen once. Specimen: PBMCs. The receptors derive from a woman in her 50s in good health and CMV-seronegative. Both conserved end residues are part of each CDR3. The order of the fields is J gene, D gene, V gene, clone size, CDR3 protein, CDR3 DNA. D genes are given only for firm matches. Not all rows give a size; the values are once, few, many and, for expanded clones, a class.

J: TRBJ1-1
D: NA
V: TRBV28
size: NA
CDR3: CASSFVSVNTEAFF
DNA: TGTGCCAGCAGTTTCGTCAGTGTGAACACTGAAGCTTTCTTT

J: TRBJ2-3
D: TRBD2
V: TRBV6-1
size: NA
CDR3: CASTRLAGGVDTQYF
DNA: TGTGCTAGCACCCGACTAGCGGGGGGGGTAGATACGCAGTATTTT

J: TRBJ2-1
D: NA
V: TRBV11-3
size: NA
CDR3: CASSAFSGNEQFF
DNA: TGTGCCAGCAGCGCCTTTTCGGGAAATGAGCAGTTCTTC

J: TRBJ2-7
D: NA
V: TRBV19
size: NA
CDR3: CASSIQGRDEQYF
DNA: TGTGCCAGTAGTATACAGGGGAGGGACGAGCAGTACTTC

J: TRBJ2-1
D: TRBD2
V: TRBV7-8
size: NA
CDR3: CASSPRSSGGNNNEQFF
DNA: TGTGCCAGCAGCCCTCGTAGTAGCGGGGGGAATAACAATGAGCAGTTCTTC

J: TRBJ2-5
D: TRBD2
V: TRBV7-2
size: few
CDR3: CASRERGWEETQYF
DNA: TGTGCCAGCAGGGAGCGGGGTTGGGAAGAGACCCAGTACTTC

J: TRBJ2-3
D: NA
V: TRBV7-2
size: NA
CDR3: CASNLVSGNTDTQYF
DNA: TGTGCCAGCAACTTAGTATCGGGGAACACAGATACGCAGTATTTT

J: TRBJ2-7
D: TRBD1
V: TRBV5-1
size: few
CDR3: CASSLGDRPYEQYF
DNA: TGCGCCAGCAGCTTGGGGGACAGACCCTACGAGCAGTACTTC

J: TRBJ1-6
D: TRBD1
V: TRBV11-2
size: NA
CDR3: CASSLVQGGSFSPLHF
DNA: TGTGCCAGCAGCTTAGTTCAAGGGGGCAGTTTTTCACCCCTCCACTTT

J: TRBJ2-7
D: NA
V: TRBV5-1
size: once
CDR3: CASSTGLSYEQYF
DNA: TGCGCCAGCAGCACTGGACTCTCCTACGAGCAGTACTTC

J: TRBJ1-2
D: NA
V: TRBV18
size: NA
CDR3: CASSPSVANYGYTF
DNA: TGTGCCAGCTCACCATCGGTAGCTAACTATGGCTACACCTTC

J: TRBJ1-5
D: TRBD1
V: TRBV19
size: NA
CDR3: CASRRGQGTEQPQHF
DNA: TGTGCCAGTAGGAGGGGACAGGGGACGGAACAGCCCCAGCATTTT

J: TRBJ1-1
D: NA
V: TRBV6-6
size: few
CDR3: CASNRMGPNTEAFF
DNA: TGTGCCAGCAATAGAATGGGCCCGAACACTGAAGCTTTCTTT

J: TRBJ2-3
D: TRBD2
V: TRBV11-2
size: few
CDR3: CASSLELAEDTQYF
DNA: TGTGCCAGCAGCTTAGAACTAGCGGAAGATACGCAGTATTTT

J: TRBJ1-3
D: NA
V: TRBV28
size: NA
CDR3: CASSWTDSGNTIYF
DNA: TGTGCCAGCAGTTGGACAGACTCTGGAAACACCATATATTTT

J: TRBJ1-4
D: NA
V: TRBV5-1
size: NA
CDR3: CASSGAGDATNEKLFF
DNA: TGCGCCAGCAGCGGGGCAGGCGATGCAACTAATGAAAAACTGTTTTTT

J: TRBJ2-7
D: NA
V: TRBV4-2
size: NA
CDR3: CASSKEDTGAYEQYF
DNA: TGTGCCAGCAGCAAAGAAGATACGGGGGCCTACGAGCAGTACTTC

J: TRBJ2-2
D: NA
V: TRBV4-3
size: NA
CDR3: CASSLRGTAGELFF
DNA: TGCGCCAGCAGCTTGCGCGGGACGGCCGGGGAGCTGTTTTTT

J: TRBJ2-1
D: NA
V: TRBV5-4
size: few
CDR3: CASSFDRRGNNEQFF
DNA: TGTGCCAGCAGCTTTGATCGACGGGGTAACAATGAGCAGTTCTTC

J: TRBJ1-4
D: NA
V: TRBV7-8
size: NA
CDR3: CASSSREFNEKLFF
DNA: TGTGCCAGCAGCTCTAGAGAGTTTAATGAAAAACTGTTTTTT

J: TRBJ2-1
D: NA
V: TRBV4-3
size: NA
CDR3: CASSQDVARGQFF
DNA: TGCGCCAGCAGCCAAGATGTTGCCAGGGGGCAGTTCTTC

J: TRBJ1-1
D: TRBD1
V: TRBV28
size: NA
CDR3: CASTNLGTGIIEAFF
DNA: TGTGCCAGTACCAATTTAGGGACAGGGATCATTGAAGCTTTCTTT

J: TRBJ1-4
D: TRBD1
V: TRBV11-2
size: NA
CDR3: CASQQGANEKLFF
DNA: TGTGCCAGCCAACAGGGGGCGAATGAAAAACTGTTTTTT

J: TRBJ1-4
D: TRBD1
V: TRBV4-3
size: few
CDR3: CASSQEQGYEKLFF
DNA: TGCGCCAGCAGCCAGGAACAGGGGTATGAAAAACTGTTTTTT

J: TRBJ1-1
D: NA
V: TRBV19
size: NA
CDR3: CASSTQQNTEAFF
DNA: TGTGCCAGTAGTACGCAACAGAACACTGAAGCTTTCTTT

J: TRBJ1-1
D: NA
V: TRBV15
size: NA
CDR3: CATSSVGGNTEAFF
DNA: TGTGCCACCAGCTCCGTTGGGGGCAACACTGAAGCTTTCTTT

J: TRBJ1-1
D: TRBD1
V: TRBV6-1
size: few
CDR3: CASSLQGALAGEAFF
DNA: TGTGCCAGCAGCCTACAGGGGGCCCTAGCTGGTGAAGCTTTCTTT

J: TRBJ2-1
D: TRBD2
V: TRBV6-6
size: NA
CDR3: CAIRKRGPYNEQFF
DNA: TGTGCCATCCGTAAGCGGGGCCCGTACAATGAGCAGTTCTTC

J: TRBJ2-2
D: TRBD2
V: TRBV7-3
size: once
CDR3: CASSLGLAGGRGATGELFF
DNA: TGTGCCAGCAGCCTTGGACTAGCGGGGGGGCGGGGCGCCACCGGGGAGCTGTTTTTT

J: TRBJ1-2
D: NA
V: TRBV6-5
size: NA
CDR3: CASSYSRVRYGYTF
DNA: TGTGCCAGCAGTTACTCGCGCGTACGCTATGGCTACACCTTC

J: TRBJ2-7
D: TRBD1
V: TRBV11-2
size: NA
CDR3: CASSTGQGALYEQYF
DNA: TGTGCCAGCAGCACAGGACAGGGGGCATTGTACGAGCAGTACTTC

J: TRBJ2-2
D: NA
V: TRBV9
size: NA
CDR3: CASSVAILNTGELFF
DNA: TGTGCCAGCAGCGTGGCCATTTTGAACACCGGGGAGCTGTTTTTT

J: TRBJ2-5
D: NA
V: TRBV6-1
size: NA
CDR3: CASSLMEQETQYF
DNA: TGTGCCAGCAGTTTAATGGAGCAAGAGACCCAGTACTTC

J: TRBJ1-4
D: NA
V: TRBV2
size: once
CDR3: CASTLMRDINEKLFF
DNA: TGTGCCAGCACCCTCATGAGGGACATTAATGAAAAACTGTTTTTT

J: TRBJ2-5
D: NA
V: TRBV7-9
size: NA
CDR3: CASSLAPRGRETQYF
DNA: TGTGCCAGCAGCTTAGCGCCTAGAGGTAGAGAGACCCAGTACTTC

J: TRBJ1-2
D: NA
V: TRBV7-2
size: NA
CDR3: CASSSRGRVYGYTF
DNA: TGTGCCAGCAGCTCCCGGGGAAGAGTCTATGGCTACACCTTC

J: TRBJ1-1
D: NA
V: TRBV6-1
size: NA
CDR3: CASSETHRNTEAFF
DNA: TGTGCCAGCAGTGAAACCCACAGGAACACTGAAGCTTTCTTT

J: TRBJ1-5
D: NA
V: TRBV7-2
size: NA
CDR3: CASSLRGWGQPQHF
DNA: TGTGCCAGCAGCTTAAGGGGTTGGGGTCAGCCCCAGCATTTT

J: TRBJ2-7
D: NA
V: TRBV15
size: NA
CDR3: CATSRDRGRYEQYF
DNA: TGTGCCACCAGCAGAGACAGGGGCCGGTACGAGCAGTACTTC

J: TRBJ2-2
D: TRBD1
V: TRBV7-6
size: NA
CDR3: CASSQGTGVLSGELFF
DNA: TGTGCCAGCAGCCAAGGGACAGGGGTTCTCTCCGGGGAGCTGTTTTTT

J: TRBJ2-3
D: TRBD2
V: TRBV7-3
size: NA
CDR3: CASTPTSGGAGDTQYF
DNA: TGTGCCAGCACTCCCACTAGCGGGGGGGCCGGAGATACGCAGTATTTT

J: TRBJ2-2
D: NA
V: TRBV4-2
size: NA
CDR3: CASSRLANTGELFF
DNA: TGTGCCAGCAGCCGTCTCGCGAACACCGGGGAGCTGTTTTTT

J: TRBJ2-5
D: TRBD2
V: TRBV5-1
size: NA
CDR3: CASSLGGGDQETQYF
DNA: TGCGCCAGCAGCTTGGGCGGGGGGGACCAAGAGACCCAGTACTTC

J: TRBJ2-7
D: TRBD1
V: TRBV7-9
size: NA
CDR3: CASSSQGAGYEQYF
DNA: TGTGCCAGCAGCTCCCAGGGGGCGGGTTACGAGCAGTACTTC

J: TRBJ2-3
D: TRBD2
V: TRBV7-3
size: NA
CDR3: CASSLTARGGVDTQYF
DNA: TGTGCCAGCAGCTTAACGGCGCGGGGGGGCGTAGATACGCAGTATTTT

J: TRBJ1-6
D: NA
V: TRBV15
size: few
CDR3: CATSRDTGGGSPLHF
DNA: TGTGCCACCAGCAGAGATACGGGGGGGGGTTCACCCCTCCACTTT